This entry describes one TCR beta chain. This sample was included in a study of cytotoxic CD8 clonotypes in ibrutinib-treated CLL. There are 14 residues in the CDR3. Between the trimmed V and J ends, which lost 7 bases and 3 bases, there was a span of 16 bases. Germline V gene lookup returns CDR1 MNHEY and CDR2 SVGAGI. The table came from immunoSEQ multiplex PCR; TCRdb's copy has only in-frame clones and leaves some out. The data hold 200,000 or so clones, with nearly 80% observed a single time. The receptor was isolated from a human donor with chronic lymphocytic leukemia. The source was PBMCs, collected after 12 months of ibrutinib treatment. This chain connects TRBV6-5 to TRBJ2-7; D possibly uses TRBD1 or TRBD2 (5 bases each). CDR3 sequence reads: CASTYSRENYEQYF. The CDR3 nucleotides are TGTGCCAGCACCTACAGCAGGGAGAACTACGAGCAGTACTTC.